The 23 T cell receptor beta chains below all came from one sample that was sequenced in a study of molecular identifiers for immune sequencing clone quantification. Using its own MiXCR run on the PCR reads, TCRdb lists one record per CDR3 protein. Of around 480,000 distinct CDR3 sequences listed, around 23% are singletons. Sequenced input: naive CD8+ T cells from blood, with Jurkat cell RNA spiked in. Subset defined: FACS-sorted CD8+CD4-CCR7+CD45RA+ naive T cells. These receptors came from a human donor in good health. Some libraries in this study had Jurkat cell RNA spiked in.

This clonotype was detected only a few times. The J gene is TRBJ2-7, the V gene TRBV4-3; 8 bases are shared with TRBD1. The CDR3 is 19 amino acids. Germline V CDR1 and CDR2: LGHNA, YSLEER. Trimming at V came to 0 bases and at J to 5 bases, leaving 18 bases not matched to a gene. This CDR3 reads CASSQDYRGTLFGVHEQYF. In DNA, the CDR3 is TGCGCCAGCAGCCAAGATTACAGGGGGACCTTATTCGGTGTCCACGAGCAGTACTTC.

The rearrangement joins TRBV19 to TRBJ2-1, with a possible D match to TRBD2 (7 bases). There are 15 residues in the CDR3. Deletions cut 5 bases from V and 4 bases from J, with 15 bases between. CDR1 is LNHDA and CDR2 is SQIVND in the germline V gene (reference sequence). The DNA for the CDR3 is TGTGCCAGTAGTGGCGGCGGGGGCCCATACAATGAGCAGTTCTTC. It encodes CASSGGGGPYNEQFF.

This clonotype was observed a handful of times. The CDR3 protein is CASSLGEGREQYF. CDR3 DNA sequence: TGTGCCAGCAGCTTAGGGGAGGGGCGGGAGCAGTACTTC. This chain joins TRBV7-9 and TRBJ2-7; 7 nucleotides align to TRBD2. J lost 7 bases, V lost 1 base, and 4 bases had no gene match. CDR3 length: 13 residues. CDR1 and CDR2 from the germline V gene are SEHNR and FQNEAQ (reference sequence).

The chain couples TRBV20-1 to TRBJ2-3; 12 positions agree with TRBD2. CDR3 length equals 16 residues. V dropped 0 bases and J dropped 4; count of bases not matched to a gene: 5. Germline V lookup: CDR1 DFQATT, CDR2 SNEGSKA (reference sequence). This chain's CDR3 is CSAREGLAGNADTQYF. DNA for the CDR3: TGCAGTGCTAGAGAGGGACTAGCGGGTAACGCAGATACGCAGTATTTT.

This clonotype was found a few times. This sequence joins TRBV9 and TRBJ2-1; D assignment may be TRBD1 or TRBD2 (5 bases each). V lost 3 bases to trimming and J lost 4 bases, with 14 bases between them. Germline CDR1 and CDR2: SGDLS and YYNGEE. The CDR3 loop spans 15 amino acids. The CDR3 is CASSAGGTRYNEQFF. The CDR3 coding sequence is TGTGCCAGCAGCGCTGGTGGGACGAGGTACAATGAGCAGTTCTTC.

This clonotype was counted at least ten times. V usage is TRBV7-8 and J usage is TRBJ1-1; a possible D gene is TRBD1 (6 bases). V lost 4 bases to trimming and J lost 0 bases, with 15 bases between them. The CDR3 covers 16 residues. From germline, CDR1 is SGHVS and CDR2 FQNEAQ. CDR3 DNA: TGTGCCAGCAGCTCAGAACCCGACAGGTTGAACACTGAAGCTTTCTTT. It yields the protein CASSSEPDRLNTEAFF.

Only a few counts were recorded for this clonotype. The chain is built from TRBV4-2 and TRBJ1-2; D is possibly TRBD1 (5 bases). CDR1 is LGHNA, CDR2 YNFKEQ, per germline. This CDR3 is built from 15 residues. Deletions cut 4 bases from V and 5 bases from J, with 17 bases between. The CDR3 loop reads CASSPTTLGVYGYTF. CDR3 DNA: TGTGCCAGCAGCCCGACGACCCTAGGGGTTTATGGCTACACCTTC.

The rearrangement uses TRBV5-6 and TRBJ2-7; D could derive from TRBD1 or TRBD2 (7 bases each). V lost 7 bases, J lost 6 bases, and 20 bases lay in between. Per the germline V gene, CDR1 is SGHDT and CDR2 is YYEEEE. This CDR3 is 14 amino acids long. The CDR3 region is CASPPAGQQAEQYF. The CDR3 region has the DNA TGTGCCAGCCCCCCAGCGGGACAGCAAGCCGAGCAGTACTTC.

A note on this clonotype: An end of the junction differs from the germline gene, which may be a read error. The V and J genes are TRBV2 and TRBJ2-1, with D possibly being TRBD1 (5 bases). Germline V gene lookup returns CDR1 SNHLY and CDR2 FYNNEI. This CDR3 is 16 amino acids long. CDR3 nucleotide sequence: TGTGCCAGCAGTGATGGTAGGGGCACCTTCTACAATGAGCAGCTCTTC. As protein: CASSDGRGTFYNEQLF.

Ten or more counts support this clonotype. The chain joins TRBV4-1 to TRBJ2-3, with unresolved D. Germline CDR1 MGHRA, CDR2 YSYEKL. The V end was cut by 1 base, the J end by 1 base, with 9 bases between. The CDR3 is 15 amino acids. Written as DNA, the CDR3 is TGCGCCAGCAGCCAAGTACCAAGCGGCACAGATACGCAGTATTTT. It is translated as CASSQVPSGTDTQYF.

This clonotype was observed a few times. The rearrangement uses TRBV19 and TRBJ2-6; D may match TRBD1 or TRBD2 (6 bases each). CDR1 LNHDA and CDR2 SQIVND come from the germline V gene (reference sequence). This CDR3 is 16 amino acids long. Trimming shortened V by 5 bases and J by 1 base, and 12 bases separated the two germline ends. The DNA for the CDR3 is TGTGCCAGTAGTCACGGGGGCCTGTCTGGGGCCAACGTCCTGACTTTC. Amino acid sequence: CASSHGGLSGANVLTF.

This clonotype was seen ten or more times. The chain employs TRBV7-2 and TRBJ2-7; D remains unclear. The CDR3 is 12 residues long. CDR1 and CDR2 (germline): SGHTA, FQGNSA. V lost 2 bases and J 5 bases, leaving 7 bases between the germline ends. CDR3 amino acids: CASSLPDDEQYF. CDR3 nucleotide sequence: TGTGCCAGCAGCTTACCAGACGACGAGCAGTACTTC.

The J gene is TRBJ1-2, the V gene TRBV5-6; D is ambiguous. CDR3 size: 12 residues. Germline V gene lookup returns CDR1 SGHDT and CDR2 YYEEEE. V was shortened by 1 base and J by 6 bases, with 7 bases between the two germline ends. Here the CDR3 reads CASSLYMNGYTF. In nucleotides, the CDR3 is TGTGCCAGCAGCTTGTACATGAATGGCTACACCTTC. Combining the CDR3 with reference TRBV5-6 and TRBJ1-2 gives the whole variable domain DAGVTQSPTHLIKTRGQQVTLRCSPKSGHDTVSWYQQALGQGPQFIFQYYEEEERQRGNFPDRFSGHQFPNYSSELNVNALLLGDSALYLCASSLYMNGYTFGSGTRLTVV.

In its sample, this clonotype was seen a few times. The rearrangement links TRBV5-5 to TRBJ2-7; D is unresolved. The CDR3 runs 12 residues. Germline CDR1 is SGHKS and CDR2 is YYEKEE (reference sequence). V was shortened by 3 bases and J by 6 bases, with 10 bases between the two germline ends. The CDR3 region is CASSSDTVEQYF. The CDR3 DNA sequence: TGTGCCAGCAGCTCTGACACCGTCGAGCAGTACTTC.

In this sample, this clonotype turned up many times. The chain combines TRBV7-2 with TRBJ2-3; 9 bases are shared with TRBD2. Trimming cost V 1 base and J 3 bases; bases outside gene matches: 5. The CDR3 loop spans 16 amino acids. Germline V lookup: CDR1 SGHTA, CDR2 FQGNSA. The CDR3 here is CASSLVAGGQTDTQYF. CDR3 bases: TGTGCCAGCAGCTTAGTTGCGGGGGGGCAAACAGATACGCAGTATTTT.

This clonotype was counted between two and nine times. This chain links TRBV6-2 or TRBV6-3 with TRBJ1-5; no clear D gene. Germline-derived CDR1 and CDR2 are MNHEY and SVGEGT. The CDR3 has 15 amino acids. With 2 bases removed from V and 0 bases from J, the gap between germline ends came to 8 bases. The CDR3 spells CASSYRPYSNQPQHF. For the CDR3, the DNA is TGTGCCAGCAGTTACCGGCCCTATAGCAATCAGCCCCAGCATTTT.

This clonotype was detected only a few times. Sequence at one end of the junction differs from germline and may be a read error. This chain joins TRBV12-3 or TRBV12-4 and TRBJ1-5, with D unresolved. The CDR3 spans 13 residues. This CDR3 is CASRLVPGQPQHF. For the CDR3, the DNA is TGTGCCAGCAGGTTAGTCCCCGGGCAGCCCCAGCATTTT.

This clonotype was recorded many times. The genes are TRBV6-2 or TRBV6-3 and TRBJ2-3; D call uncertain. The V end was cut by 3 bases, the J end by 4 bases, with 8 bases between. This CDR3 is 13 amino acids long. Germline V gene sequence: CDR1 MNHEY, CDR2 SVGEGT. The CDR3 DNA reads TGTGCCAGCAGTTATGGGATGGCAGATACGCAGTATTTT. Its protein product is CASSYGMADTQYF.

J is TRBJ2-3 and V is TRBV12-5; 7 bases fit TRBD1. The ends lost 4 bases at V and 4 bases at J; junction bases unmatched: 8. Per the germline V gene, CDR1 is LGHNT and CDR2 is FRNRAP. The CDR3 is 15 residues long. The CDR3 DNA reads as TGTGCTAGTGGTTCTCAACAGGGGTTGGCAGATACGCAGTATTTT. It specifies CASGSQQGLADTQYF.

This clonotype appeared many times. CDR3 DNA: TGTGCCAGCAGATCCATAAGCACAGATACGCAGTATTTT. Protein sequence: CASRSISTDTQYF. The V and J genes are TRBV7-9 and TRBJ2-3; D not certain. Germline-derived CDR1 and CDR2 are SEHNR and FQNEAQ (reference sequence). This CDR3 is 13 amino acids long. Trimming took 6 bases from V and 0 from J, leaving 7 bases between them.

The rearrangement uses TRBV2 and TRBJ2-5; D uncertain. The CDR3 totals 14 residues. Deletions cut 5 bases from V and 7 bases from J, with 17 bases between. Germline values: CDR1 SNHLY, CDR2 FYNNEI. The CDR3 bases are TGTGCCAGCAGTAGTAGGGTCGATCGAGTGACCCAGTACTTC. Residues: CASSSRVDRVTQYF.

The rearrangement joins TRBV20-1 to TRBJ2-3; the D call may be TRBD1 or TRBD2 (5 bases each). The CDR3 runs to 13 residues. Trimming cost V 0 bases and J 4 bases, with 8 bases left between them. Per the germline V gene, CDR1 is DFQATT and CDR2 is SNEGSKA (reference sequence). CDR3 in DNA: TGCAGTGCTAGAGATCGGGGCTCAGATACGCAGTATTTT. It is translated as CSARDRGSDTQYF.

V gene TRBV4-1 combines with J gene TRBJ1-1; no definite D call. CDR1 MGHRA and CDR2 YSYEKL come from the germline V gene. V lost 1 base and J 0 bases, leaving 12 bases between the germline ends. This CDR3 is 16 amino acids long. This CDR3 is CASSQVGGRLNTEAFF. The CDR3 DNA is TGCGCCAGCAGCCAAGTAGGTGGGCGGCTGAACACTGAAGCTTTCTTT.